The sequence of this T cell receptor beta chain was determined in a study of T cell responses to AZD1222 COVID-19 vaccine. Study-wide results and limits: Clonal diversity may have been underestimated in mostly white British donors. At baseline, seropositivity was found in only a handful of AZD1222 recipients. Spike-specific TCR breadth rose after two AZD1222 doses, and depth rose as well.

Sequenced by immunoSEQ multiplex PCR; TCRdb stores in-frame clones only, minus some. The sample carries about 35,000 clones, 65% to 90% recorded once. With 5 bases clipped from V and 3 bases from J, the junction kept 9 bases outside the gene matches. Looked up from germline, CDR1 is LGHDT and CDR2 is YNNKEL (reference sequence). This CDR3 region has 16 residues. In regard to this clone: Its antigen is not known.

The TCR was taken from an adult who received the AZD1222 COVID-19 vaccine. The sample here was peripheral blood, taken 28 days after the second AZD1222 dose. The J gene is TRBJ1-1, the V gene TRBV3-1 (or the pseudogene TRBV3-2); 10 bases line up with TRBD1. CDR3 DNA sequence: TGTGCCAGCAGCGCCTCGACAGGGGGCGGGCACACTGAAGCTTTCTTT. Protein: CASSASTGGGHTEAFF.